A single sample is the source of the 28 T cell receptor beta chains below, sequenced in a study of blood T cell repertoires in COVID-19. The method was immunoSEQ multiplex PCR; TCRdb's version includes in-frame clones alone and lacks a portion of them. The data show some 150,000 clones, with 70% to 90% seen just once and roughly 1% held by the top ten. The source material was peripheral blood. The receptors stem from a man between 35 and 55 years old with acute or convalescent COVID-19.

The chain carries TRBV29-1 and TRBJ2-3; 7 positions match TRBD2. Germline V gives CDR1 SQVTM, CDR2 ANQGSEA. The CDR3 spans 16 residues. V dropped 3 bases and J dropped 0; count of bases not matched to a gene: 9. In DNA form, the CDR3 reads TGCAGCGTTGATGGTTCTAGCGGACTAAGCACAGATACGCAGTATTTT. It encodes CSVDGSSGLSTDTQYF.

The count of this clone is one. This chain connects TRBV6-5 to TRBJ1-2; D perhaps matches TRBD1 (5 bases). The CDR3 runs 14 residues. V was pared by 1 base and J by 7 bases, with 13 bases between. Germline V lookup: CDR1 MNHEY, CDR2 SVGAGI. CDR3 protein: CASSYLTDGAGYTF. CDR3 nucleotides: TGTGCCAGCAGTTACTTGACAGATGGAGCTGGCTACACCTTC.

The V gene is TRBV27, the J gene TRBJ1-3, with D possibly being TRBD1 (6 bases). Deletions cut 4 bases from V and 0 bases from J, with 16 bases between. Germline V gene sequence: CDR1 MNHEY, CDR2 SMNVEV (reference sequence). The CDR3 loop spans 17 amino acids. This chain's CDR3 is CASSSLGQPSSGNTIYF. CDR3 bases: TGTGCCAGCAGTTCGCTTGGACAGCCTAGCTCTGGAAACACCATATATTTT.

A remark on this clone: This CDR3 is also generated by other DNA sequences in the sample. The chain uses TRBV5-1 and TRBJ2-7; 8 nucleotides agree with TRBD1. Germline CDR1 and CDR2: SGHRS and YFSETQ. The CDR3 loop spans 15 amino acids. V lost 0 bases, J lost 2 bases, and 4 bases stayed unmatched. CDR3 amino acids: CASSLGGTGTYEQYF. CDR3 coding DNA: TGCGCCAGCAGCTTGGGAGGGACAGGAACCTACGAGCAGTACTTC.

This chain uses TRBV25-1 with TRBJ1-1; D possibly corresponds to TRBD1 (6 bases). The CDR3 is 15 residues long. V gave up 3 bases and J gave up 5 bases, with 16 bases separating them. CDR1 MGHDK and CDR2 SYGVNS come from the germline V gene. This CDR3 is CASSDSRGRGTEAFF. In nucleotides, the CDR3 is TGTGCCAGCAGTGATTCCCGGGGGAGGGGGACTGAAGCTTTCTTT.

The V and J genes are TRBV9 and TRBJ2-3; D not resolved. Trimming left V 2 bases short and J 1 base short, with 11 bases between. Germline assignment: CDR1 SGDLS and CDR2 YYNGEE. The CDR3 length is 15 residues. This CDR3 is CASSVDSPRTDTQYF. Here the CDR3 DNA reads TGTGCCAGCAGCGTGGATAGCCCCCGCACAGATACGCAGTATTTT.

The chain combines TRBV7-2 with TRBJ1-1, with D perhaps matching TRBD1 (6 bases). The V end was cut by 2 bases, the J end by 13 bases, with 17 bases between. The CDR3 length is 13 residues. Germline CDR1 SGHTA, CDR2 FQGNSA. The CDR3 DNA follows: TGTGCCAGCAGCTTACACTGGGAGGGGGACGTTTTCTTT. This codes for CASSLHWEGDVFF.

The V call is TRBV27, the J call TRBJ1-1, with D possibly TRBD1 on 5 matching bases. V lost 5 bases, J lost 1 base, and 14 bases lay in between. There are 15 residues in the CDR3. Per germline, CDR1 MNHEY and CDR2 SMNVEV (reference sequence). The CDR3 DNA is TGTGCCAGCAGTCGCAACGGACATTCGAACACTGAAGCTTTCTTT. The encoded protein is CASSRNGHSNTEAFF.

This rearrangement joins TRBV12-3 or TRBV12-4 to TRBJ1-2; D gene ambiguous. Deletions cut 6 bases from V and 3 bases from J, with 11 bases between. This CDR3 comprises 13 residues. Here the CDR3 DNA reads TGTGCCAGCAGGAAAGGGAGTGACTATGGCTACACCTTC. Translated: CASRKGSDYGYTF.

The CDR3 loop reads CASSPMLTGLRTDTQYF. The CDR3 DNA reads as TGTGCCAGCAGTCCAATGTTGACGGGTCTACGCACAGATACGCAGTATTTT. This chain connects TRBV7-2 to TRBJ2-3; D remains ambiguous. Trimming pared 6 bases from V and 1 base from J, leaving 20 bases between. The CDR3 is made up of 17 amino acids. CDR1 is SGHTA and CDR2 is FQGNSA in the germline V gene.

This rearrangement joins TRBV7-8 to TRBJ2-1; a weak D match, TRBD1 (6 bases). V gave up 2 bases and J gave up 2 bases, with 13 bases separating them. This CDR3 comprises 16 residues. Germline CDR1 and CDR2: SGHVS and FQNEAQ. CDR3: CASSLKGTGTYNEQFF. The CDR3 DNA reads TGTGCCAGCAGCTTAAAGGGTACAGGGACCTACAATGAGCAGTTCTTC.

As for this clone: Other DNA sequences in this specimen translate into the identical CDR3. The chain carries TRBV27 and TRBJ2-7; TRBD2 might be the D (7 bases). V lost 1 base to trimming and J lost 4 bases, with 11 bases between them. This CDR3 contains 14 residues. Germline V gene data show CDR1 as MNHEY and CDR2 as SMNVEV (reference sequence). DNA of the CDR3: TGTGCCAGCAGTTTATGGGGGGGCCTATACGAGCAGTACTTC. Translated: CASSLWGGLYEQYF.

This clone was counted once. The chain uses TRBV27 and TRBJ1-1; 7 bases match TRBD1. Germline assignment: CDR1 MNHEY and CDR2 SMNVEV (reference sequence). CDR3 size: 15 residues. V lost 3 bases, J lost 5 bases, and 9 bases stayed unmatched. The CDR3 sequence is CASSFRGQVATEAFF. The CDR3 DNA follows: TGTGCCAGCAGTTTCAGAGGACAGGTCGCGACTGAAGCTTTCTTT.

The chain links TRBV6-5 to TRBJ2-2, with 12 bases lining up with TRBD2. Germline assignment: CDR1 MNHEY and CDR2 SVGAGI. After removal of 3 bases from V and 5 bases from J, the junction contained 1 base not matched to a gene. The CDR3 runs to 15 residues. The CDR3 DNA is TGTGCCAGCAGTTATCTAGCGGGGGGGACCGGGGAGCTGTTTTTT. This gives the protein CASSYLAGGTGELFF.

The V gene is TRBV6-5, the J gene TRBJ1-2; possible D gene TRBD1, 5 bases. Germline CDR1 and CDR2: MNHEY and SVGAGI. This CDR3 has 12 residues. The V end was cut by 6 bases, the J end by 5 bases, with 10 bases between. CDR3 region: CASRTEGYGYTF. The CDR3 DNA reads TGTGCCAGCAGGACAGAAGGTTATGGCTACACCTTC.

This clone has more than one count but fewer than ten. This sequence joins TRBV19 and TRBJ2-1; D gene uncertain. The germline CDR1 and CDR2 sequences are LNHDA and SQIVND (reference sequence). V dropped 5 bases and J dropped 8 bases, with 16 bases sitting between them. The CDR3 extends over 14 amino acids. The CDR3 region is CASSGDLLPDEQFF. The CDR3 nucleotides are TGTGCCAGTAGTGGAGACCTCCTCCCGGATGAGCAGTTCTTC.

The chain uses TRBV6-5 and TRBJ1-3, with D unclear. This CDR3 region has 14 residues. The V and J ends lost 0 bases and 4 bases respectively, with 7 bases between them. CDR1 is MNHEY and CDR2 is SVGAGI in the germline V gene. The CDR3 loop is CASSYSGGGNTIYF. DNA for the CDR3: TGTGCCAGCAGTTACTCGGGAGGGGGAAACACCATATATTTT.

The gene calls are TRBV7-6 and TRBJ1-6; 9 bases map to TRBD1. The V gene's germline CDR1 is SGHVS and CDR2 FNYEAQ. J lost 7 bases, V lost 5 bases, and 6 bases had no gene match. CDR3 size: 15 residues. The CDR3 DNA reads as TGTGCCAGCAGCCCCGGGACAGGGACCAATTCACCCCTCCACTTT. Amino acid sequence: CASSPGTGTNSPLHF. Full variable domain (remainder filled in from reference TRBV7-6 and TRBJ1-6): GAGVSQSPRYKVTKRGQDVALRCDPISGHVSLYWYRQALGQGPEFLTYFNYEAQQDKSGLPNDRFSAERPEGSISTLTIQRTEQRDSAMYRCASSPGTGTNSPLHFGNGTRLTVT.

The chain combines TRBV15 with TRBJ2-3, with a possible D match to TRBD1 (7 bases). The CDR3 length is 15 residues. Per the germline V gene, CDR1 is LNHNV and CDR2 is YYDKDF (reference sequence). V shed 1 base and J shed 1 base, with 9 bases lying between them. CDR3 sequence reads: CATSRVRGGTDTQYF. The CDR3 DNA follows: TGTGCCACCAGCAGAGTCAGGGGGGGCACAGATACGCAGTATTTT.

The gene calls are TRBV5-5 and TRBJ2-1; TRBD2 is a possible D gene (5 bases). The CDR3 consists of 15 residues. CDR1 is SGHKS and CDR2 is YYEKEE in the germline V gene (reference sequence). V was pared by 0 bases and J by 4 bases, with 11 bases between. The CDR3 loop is CASSLEGDYYNEQFF. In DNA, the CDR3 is TGTGCCAGCAGCTTGGAGGGAGACTATTACAATGAGCAGTTCTTC.

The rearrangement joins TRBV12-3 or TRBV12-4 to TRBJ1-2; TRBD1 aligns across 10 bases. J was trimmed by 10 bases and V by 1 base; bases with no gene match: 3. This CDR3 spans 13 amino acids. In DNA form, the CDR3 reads TGTGCCAGCAGTTTAGGGGACAGGGGTGACTACACCTTC. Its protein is CASSLGDRGDYTF.

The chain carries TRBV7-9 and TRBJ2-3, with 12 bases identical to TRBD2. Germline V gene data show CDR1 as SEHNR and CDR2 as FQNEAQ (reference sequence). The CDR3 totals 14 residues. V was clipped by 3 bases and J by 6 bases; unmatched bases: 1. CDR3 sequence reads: CASSFGLAGDTQYF. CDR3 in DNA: TGTGCCAGCAGCTTCGGACTAGCGGGGGATACGCAGTATTTT. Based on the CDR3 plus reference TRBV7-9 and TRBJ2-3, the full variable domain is DTGVSQNPRHKITKRGQNVTFRCDPISEHNRLYWYRQTLGQGPEFLTYFQNEAQLEKSRLLSDRFSAERPKGSFSTLEIQRTEQGDSAMYLCASSFGLAGDTQYFGPGTRLTVL.

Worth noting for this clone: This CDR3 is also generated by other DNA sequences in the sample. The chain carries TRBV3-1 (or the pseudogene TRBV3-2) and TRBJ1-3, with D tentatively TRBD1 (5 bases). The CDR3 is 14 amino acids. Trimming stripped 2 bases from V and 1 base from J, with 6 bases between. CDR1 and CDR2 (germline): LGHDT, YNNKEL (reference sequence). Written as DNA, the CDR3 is TGTGCCAGCAGCCAACAGGGTTCTGGAAACACCATATATTTT. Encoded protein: CASSQQGSGNTIYF.

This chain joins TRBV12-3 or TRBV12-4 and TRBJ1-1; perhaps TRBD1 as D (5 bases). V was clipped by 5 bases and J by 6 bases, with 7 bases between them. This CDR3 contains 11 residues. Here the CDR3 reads CASSQGSEAFF. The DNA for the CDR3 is TGTGCCAGCAGTCAGGGTTCTGAAGCTTTCTTT.

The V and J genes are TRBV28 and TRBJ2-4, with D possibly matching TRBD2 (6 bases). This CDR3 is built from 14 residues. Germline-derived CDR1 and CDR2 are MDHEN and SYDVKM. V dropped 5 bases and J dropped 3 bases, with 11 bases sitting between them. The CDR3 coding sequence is TGTGCCAGCAGTCCCGGGGGAGGCAAAAACATTCAGTACTTC. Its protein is CASSPGGGKNIQYF.

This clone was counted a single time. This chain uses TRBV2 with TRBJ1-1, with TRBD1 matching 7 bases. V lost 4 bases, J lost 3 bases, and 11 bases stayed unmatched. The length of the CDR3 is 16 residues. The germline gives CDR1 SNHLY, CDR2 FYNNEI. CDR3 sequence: CASSVGRARGDTEAFF. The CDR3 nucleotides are TGTGCCAGCAGTGTCGGTAGGGCCAGGGGGGACACTGAAGCTTTCTTT. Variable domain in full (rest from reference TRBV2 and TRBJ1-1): EPEVTQTPSHQVTQMGQEVILRCVPISNHLYFYWYRQILGQKVEFLVSFYNNEISEKSEIFDDQFSVERPDGSNFTLKIRSTKLEDSAMYFCASSVGRARGDTEAFFGQGTRLTVV.

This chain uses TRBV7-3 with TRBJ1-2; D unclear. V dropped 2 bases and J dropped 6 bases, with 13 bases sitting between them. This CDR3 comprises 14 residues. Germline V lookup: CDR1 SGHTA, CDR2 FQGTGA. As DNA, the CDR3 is TGTGCCAGCAGCTTACTGGGAGGGATCGATGGCTACACCTTC. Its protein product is CASSLLGGIDGYTF. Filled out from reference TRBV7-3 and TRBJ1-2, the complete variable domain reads GAGVSQTPSNKVTEKGKYVELRCDPISGHTALYWYRQSLGQGPEFLIYFQGTGAADDSGLPNDRFFAVRPEGSVSTLKIQRTERGDSAVYLCASSLLGGIDGYTFGSGTRLTVV.

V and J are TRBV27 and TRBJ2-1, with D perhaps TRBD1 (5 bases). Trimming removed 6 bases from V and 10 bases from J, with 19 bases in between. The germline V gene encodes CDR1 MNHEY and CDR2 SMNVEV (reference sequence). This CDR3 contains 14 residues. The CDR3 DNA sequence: TGTGCCAGCAGCCAGAGAAGAGACAGACTCGAGCAGTTCTTC. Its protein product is CASSQRRDRLEQFF.